The sequence of this T cell receptor beta chain was determined in a study of cytomegalovirus exposure and HLA in healthy donors. General observations from the study: About 87% or about 30% of the time was how often most TCR beta V segments were productive, according to an earlier analysis.

The CDR3 contains 16 residues. Germline CDR1 LGHNA, CDR2 YNFKEQ. Trimming took off 3 bases at V and 4 bases at J, with 15 bases between the two ends. Comment on this clone: Its antigen is unidentified.

A multiplex PCR was run with 60 Vbeta primers and 13 Jbeta primers. Method: immunoSEQ multiplex PCR; TCRdb's copy keeps in-frame clones and lacks some. This table holds 100,000 or so clones, about three quarters found once. The chain uses TRBV4-2 and TRBJ1-4; a possible D gene is TRBD1 (5 bases). Material: PBMCs. The receptor comes from a woman aged 40 to 50 in good health and CMV-seropositive. CDR3 nucleotide sequence: TGTGCCAGCAGCCAGAACCAGGGTCGTGATAATGAAAAACTGTTTTTT. This encodes CASSQNQGRDNEKLFF.